A single sample gave rise to the 24 T cell receptor beta chains below, sequenced in a study of T cells in Graves' hyperthyroidism and ophthalmopathy. Amplified regions were TCR beta CDR3 sequences from RNA transcripts. The HTBI primer set drove a first-round RT-PCR of the TCR CDR3. TCRdb independently ran MiXCR on the multiplex PCR reads; one entry per CDR3 protein. This sample yields around 380,000 distinct CDR3 sequences, of which approximately 15% are seen a single time; less than 25% belongs to the top ten. Sequenced input: blood. The receptor set was obtained from a man under 40 with Graves' hyperthyroidism that later progressed to Graves' ophthalmopathy.

The chain couples TRBV19 to TRBJ2-2; TRBD2 matches 10 bases. The CDR3 sequence is 15 residues long. CDR1 and CDR2 from the germline V gene are LNHDA and SQIVND (reference sequence). The V segment lost 7 bases and the J segment 4 bases; nucleotides outside the gene matches: 6. The CDR3 sequence: CASTELAGITGELFF. The CDR3 DNA follows: TGTGCCAGTACCGAACTAGCGGGGATCACCGGGGAGCTGTTTTTT.

This clonotype was detected many times. The V and J genes are TRBV12-3 or TRBV12-4 and TRBJ2-5; 11 nucleotides match TRBD1. This CDR3 is 17 amino acids long. Losses at the gene ends were 2 bases for V and 5 bases for J; bases not matched to a gene: 10. CDR3 sequence (DNA): TGTGCCAGCAGTTTAAAGTTCGGGCGGGACAGGGGGGAGACCCAGTACTTC. Translation: CASSLKFGRDRGETQYF.

There are many counts of this clonotype. This chain links TRBV7-6 with TRBJ1-1; D is uncertain. The ends were cut back, 3 bases at V and 5 bases at J, with 10 bases in the middle. This CDR3 contains 13 residues. CDR1 SGHVS and CDR2 FNYEAQ come from the germline V gene. The DNA of the CDR3 is TGTGCCAGCAGCTTTGCCGGGAATACTGAAGCTTTCTTT. Translating gives CASSFAGNTEAFF.

In its sample, this clonotype was seen many times. The rearrangement joins TRBV4-1 to TRBJ2-5; the match to TRBD1 covers 12 bases. V lost 0 bases to trimming and J lost 10 bases; unmatched junction nucleotides: 6. Per germline, CDR1 MGHRA and CDR2 YSYEKL. The CDR3 consists of 15 residues. CDR3 region: CASSQEEGQGAFQYF. The DNA of the CDR3 is TGCGCCAGCAGCCAAGAAGAGGGACAGGGGGCCTTCCAGTACTTC.

The rearrangement uses TRBV5-1 and TRBJ2-7; D gene unclear. Germline V gene lookup returns CDR1 SGHRS and CDR2 YFSETQ. Trimming removed 2 bases at V and 2 bases at J, with 11 bases between. This CDR3 region has 14 residues. The CDR3 DNA sequence: TGCGCCAGCAGCTTAGGAGACGCCCCCTACGAGCAGTACTTC. This encodes CASSLGDAPYEQYF.

This clonotype has a count of ten or more. The J gene is TRBJ1-2, the V gene TRBV12-3 or TRBV12-4; possible D gene TRBD1, 6 bases. V was trimmed by 6 bases and J by 4 bases, leaving 15 bases between them. The CDR3 is 14 amino acids. CDR3 region: CASSSGVPLYGYTF. The CDR3 nucleotides read TGTGCCAGCAGCTCAGGGGTCCCCCTCTATGGCTACACCTTC.

At least ten counts were recorded for this clonotype. The chain recombines TRBV28 with TRBJ2-7; tentatively, D is TRBD1 (6 bases). The V and J ends lost 3 bases and 6 bases respectively, with 18 bases between them. Germline-derived CDR1 and CDR2 are MDHEN and SYDVKM. The CDR3 is 15 amino acids. DNA of the CDR3: TGTGCCAGCAGTTTGGCAGGGGAAGGGGTAGGCGAGCAGTACTTC. Translation gives CASSLAGEGVGEQYF.

Ten or more counts support this clonotype. V gene TRBV28 combines with J gene TRBJ1-6, with a weak D call TRBD1 (6 bases). V was trimmed by 5 bases and J by 6 bases, leaving 14 bases between them. The CDR3 spans 15 residues. Germline CDR1 MDHEN, CDR2 SYDVKM. The CDR3 DNA follows: TGTGCCAGCAGTGCATACAGGGAGGGTAATTCACCCCTCCACTTT. This gives the protein CASSAYREGNSPLHF.

This clonotype was recorded many times. V gene TRBV27 combines with J gene TRBJ1-5; 8 nucleotides match TRBD1. V lost 5 bases, J lost 6 bases, and 9 bases stayed unmatched. CDR1 and CDR2 from the germline V gene are MNHEY and SMNVEV (reference sequence). The CDR3 loop spans 15 amino acids. This chain's CDR3 is CASSPRQGLGQPQHF. CDR3 bases: TGTGCCAGCAGTCCCCGACAGGGGTTGGGTCAGCCCCAGCATTTT.

This clonotype showed up many times. This chain connects TRBV6-2 or TRBV6-3 to TRBJ1-1; D might be TRBD1 (5 bases). Trimming removed 5 bases from V and 1 base from J, with 14 bases in between. Looked up from germline, CDR1 is MNHEY and CDR2 is SVGEGT. The CDR3 loop spans 15 amino acids. The CDR3 DNA sequence: TGTGCCAGCAGTCCCGGGGGGTTCAGGAACACTGAAGCTTTCTTT. Amino acid sequence: CASSPGGFRNTEAFF.

This clonotype was observed at least ten times. This chain joins TRBV28 and TRBJ1-6, with 12 bases matching TRBD1. The V gene's germline CDR1 is MDHEN and CDR2 SYDVKM. The CDR3 has 16 residues. Germline trimming cut 6 bases from V and 6 bases from J; bases unmatched to any gene: 6. The chain's CDR3 is CASRIRDRGRNSPLHF. The CDR3, as DNA: TGTGCCAGCAGAATCCGGGACAGGGGGCGTAATTCACCCCTCCACTTT.

In DNA, the CDR3 is TGTGCCAGCAGCGTAGCGGGGGACCGGAGCTCCTACGAGCAGTACTTC. Its translation: CASSVAGDRSSYEQYF. The chain uses TRBV9 and TRBJ2-7; TRBD2 is a possible D gene (6 bases). Trimming stripped 0 bases from V and 0 bases from J, with 13 bases between. The CDR3 spans 16 residues. Germline V gene lookup returns CDR1 SGDLS and CDR2 YYNGEE.

This clonotype was recorded many times. The chain has TRBV12-3 or TRBV12-4 and TRBJ1-2; no reliable D call. CDR3 length: 12 amino acids. V dropped 2 bases and J dropped 8 bases, with 9 bases sitting between them. CDR3 loop: CASSLKFGGYTF. CDR3 in DNA: TGTGCCAGCAGTTTAAAATTCGGGGGCTACACCTTC.

Comment on this clonotype: This sequence may be a read error, since a much larger clone differs from it by one base. The V call is TRBV6-2 or TRBV6-3, the J call TRBJ1-5; 8 bases are a match to TRBD1. Looked up from germline, CDR1 is MNHEY and CDR2 is SVGEGT. With V trimmed by 5 bases and J by 0 bases, 15 bases remained unmatched. This CDR3 is 19 amino acids long. The CDR3: CASSGAGGAGIASNQPQHF. The CDR3 bases are TGTGCCAGCAGTGGGGCAGGGGGCGCGGGGATCGCTAGCAATCAGCCCCAGCATTTT.

This clonotype was detected many times. The V call is TRBV13, the J call TRBJ2-3, with 11 positions matching TRBD2. Per the germline V gene, CDR1 is PRHDT and CDR2 is FYEKMQ (reference sequence). The CDR3 is made up of 18 amino acids. V dropped 0 bases and J dropped 5; count of bases not matched to a gene: 10. As DNA, the CDR3 is TGTGCCAGCAGCTTAGGCCGGTGGCTAGCGGGGGGTCAAGATACGCAGTATTTT. This translates into CASSLGRWLAGGQDTQYF.

The chain links TRBV13 to TRBJ1-5; a weak D match, TRBD1 (5 bases). V lost 5 bases, J lost 1 base, and 9 bases lay in between. The CDR3 consists of 14 residues. CDR1 and CDR2 from the germline V gene are PRHDT and FYEKMQ (reference sequence). The CDR3 DNA follows: TGTGCCAGCAGCATCCGACAGAGCAATCAGCCCCAGCATTTT. This translates into CASSIRQSNQPQHF.

Only a few counts were recorded for this clonotype. This sequence joins TRBV29-1 and TRBJ2-7; possible D gene TRBD1, 6 bases. This CDR3 comprises 14 residues. Germline-derived CDR1 and CDR2 are SQVTM and ANQGSEA. Trimming took off 1 base at V and 2 bases at J, with 12 bases between the two ends. The CDR3 protein is CSVEVAQGPYEQYF. DNA of the CDR3: TGCAGCGTTGAAGTCGCCCAGGGGCCCTACGAGCAGTACTTC.

Many counts were recorded for this clonotype. V usage is TRBV4-1 and J usage is TRBJ2-7; D is uncertain. Trimming removed 0 bases from V and 0 bases from J, with 6 bases in between. Germline CDR1 is MGHRA and CDR2 is YSYEKL. The CDR3 has 14 amino acids. CDR3 loop: CASSQDRSSYEQYF. The CDR3 DNA reads TGCGCCAGCAGCCAAGACAGGAGCTCCTACGAGCAGTACTTC.

In its sample, this clonotype was seen many times. The rearrangement uses TRBV6-1 and TRBJ2-4, with a tentative D call TRBD2 (5 bases). V lost 6 bases and J 1 base, leaving 16 bases between the germline ends. The CDR3 runs 16 residues. In germline, CDR1 is MNHNS, CDR2 SASEGT. CDR3 sequence: CASSAVGGRAKNIQYF. The DNA of the CDR3 is TGTGCCAGCAGCGCTGTAGGCGGGCGGGCCAAAAACATTCAGTACTTC.

This clonotype was seen at least ten times. V and J are TRBV28 and TRBJ2-1; perhaps TRBD2 as D (7 bases). The CDR3 totals 16 residues. The germline gives CDR1 MDHEN, CDR2 SYDVKM. The V gene lost 2 bases and the J gene lost 5 bases, with 16 bases spanning the gap. The CDR3, as DNA: TGTGCCAGCAGTTTAATCGAGTGGGGGGGCCACAATGAGCAGTTCTTC. This gives the protein CASSLIEWGGHNEQFF.

As to this clonotype: A read error may explain this, as a much larger clone is one base away. The V call is TRBV20-1, the J call TRBJ2-7; 9 nucleotides align to TRBD2. The J segment lost 5 bases and the V segment lost 0 bases, leaving 14 bases of the junction unmatched. Per the germline V gene, CDR1 is DFQATT and CDR2 is SNEGSKA (reference sequence). The CDR3 consists of 17 residues. The CDR3 region is CSARELSPLAGSDEQYF. CDR3 nucleotide sequence: TGCAGTGCTAGAGAGCTTTCCCCTCTAGCGGGGAGCGACGAGCAGTACTTC.

A word on this clonotype: This may stem from a read error, because a much larger clone lies one nucleotide away. V usage is TRBV7-9 and J usage is TRBJ2-1, with TRBD1 matching over 11 bases. The CDR3 extends over 18 amino acids. CDR1 and CDR2 from the germline V gene are SEHNR and FQNEAQ (reference sequence). The CDR3 bases are TGTGCCAGCAGTCCCGGGACAGGGGGTGGAAGCTCCTACAATGAGGAGTTCTTC. Residues: CASSPGTGGGSSYNEEFF.

This clonotype was seen at least ten times. V is TRBV28 and J is TRBJ2-3; 8 bases match TRBD1. Looked up from germline, CDR1 is MDHEN and CDR2 is SYDVKM. CDR3 length: 13 amino acids. The ends lost 5 bases at V and 6 bases at J; junction bases unmatched: 4. This CDR3 reads CASSKQGVDTQYF. CDR3 DNA: TGTGCCAGCAGTAAACAGGGGGTGGATACGCAGTATTTT.

This chain joins TRBV5-8 and TRBJ2-3; 14 nucleotides align to TRBD2. V lost 3 bases and J lost 4; bases outside the gene matches: 7. The CDR3 runs 17 residues. The germline gives CDR1 SGHTS, CDR2 YDEGEE. The CDR3 DNA follows: TGTGCCAGCAGCTCTCGGACTAGCGGGGGGCAGCCAGATACGCAGTATTTT. Protein product: CASSSRTSGGQPDTQYF.